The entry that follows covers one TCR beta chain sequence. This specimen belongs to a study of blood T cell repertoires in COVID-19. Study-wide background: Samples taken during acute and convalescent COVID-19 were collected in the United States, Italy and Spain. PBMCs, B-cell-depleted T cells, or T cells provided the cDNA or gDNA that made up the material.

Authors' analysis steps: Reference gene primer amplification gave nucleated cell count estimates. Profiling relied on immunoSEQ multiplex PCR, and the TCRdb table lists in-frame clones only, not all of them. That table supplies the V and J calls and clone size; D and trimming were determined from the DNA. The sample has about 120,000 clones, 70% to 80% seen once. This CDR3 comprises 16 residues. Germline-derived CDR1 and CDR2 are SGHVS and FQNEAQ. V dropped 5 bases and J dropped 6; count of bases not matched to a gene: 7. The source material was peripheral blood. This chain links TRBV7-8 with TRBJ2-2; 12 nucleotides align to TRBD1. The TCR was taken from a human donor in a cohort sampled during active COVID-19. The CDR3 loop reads CASSHRDRGRPGELFF. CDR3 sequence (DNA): TGTGCCAGCAGCCACCGGGACAGGGGGCGCCCCGGGGAGCTGTTTTTT.